The next 2 T cell receptor beta chains were all read from a single sample in a study of T cells in localized non-small cell lung cancer. Repertoires were generated with immunoSEQ multiplex PCR, while TCRdb's copy carries only in-frame clones and drops some. Among approximately 31,000 clones listed, 85% to 95% were seen once. The starting material was peripheral blood, obtained before any cancer treatment. These receptors were obtained from a woman between 40 and 69 years old with stage I lung adenocarcinoma.

This chain connects TRBV11-3 to TRBJ2-1; TRBD1 matches at 7 bases. J lost 6 bases, V lost 2 bases, and 7 bases had no gene match. Germline V gene sequence: CDR1 SGHNT, CDR2 YENEEA. The CDR3 spans 15 residues. The CDR3 sequence: CASSLKGARGNEQFF. The CDR3 DNA sequence: TGTGCCAGCAGCTTAAAGGGGGCCAGGGGCAATGAGCAGTTCTTC. Looking up the rest from reference TRBV11-3 and TRBJ2-1 gives the full variable domain: EAGVVQSPRYKIIEKKQPVAFWCNPISGHNTLYWYLQNLGQGPELLIRYENEEAVDDSQLPKDRFSAERLKGVDSTLKIQPAELGDSAVYLCASSLKGARGNEQFFGPGTRLTVL.

The chain links TRBV7-2 to TRBJ2-5; D remains ambiguous. V lost 4 bases and J 5 bases, leaving 14 bases between the germline ends. From germline, CDR1 is SGHTA and CDR2 FQGNSA. The CDR3 covers 14 residues. In DNA form, the CDR3 reads TGTGCCAGCAGCTCGGCCCCTCAATGGGAGACCCAGTACTTC. This encodes CASSSAPQWETQYF.